This entry lists 12 T cell receptor beta chains sequenced from one sample in a study of beta chain features in type 1 diabetes. General study points: For Type 1 diabetes patients, all four CD4+ subsets carried TCRB CDR3s that were moderately but significantly shorter.

The sequenced template was cDNA made from the entire isolated RNA. Produced via immunoSEQ multiplex PCR; TCRdb's table is partial and in-frame only. The data show 350,000 to 450,000 clones, around 12% seen once. Their recognized antigens are unknown. Material for sequencing was naive CD4+ T cells from blood. Every receptor here comes from a woman in her late teens or twenties with type 1 diabetes.

V gene TRBV12-5 combines with J gene TRBJ2-5; D not certain. Trimming cost V 5 bases and J 2 bases, with 9 bases left between them. The CDR3 sequence is 13 residues long. Per germline, CDR1 LGHNT and CDR2 FRNRAP. CDR3: CASGLGSQETQYF. As DNA, the CDR3 is TGTGCTAGTGGTCTGGGTTCTCAAGAGACCCAGTACTTC.

This clone was detected a few times. The chain is built from TRBV28 and TRBJ2-4; D may be TRBD2 (6 bases). Between the trimmed V and J ends, which lost 7 bases and 8 bases, there was a span of 9 bases. CDR1 is MDHEN and CDR2 is SYDVKM in the germline V gene. The CDR3 runs to 11 residues. The CDR3 is CASTWGDIQYF. CDR3 DNA: TGTGCCAGCACTTGGGGGGACATTCAGTACTTC.

The chain has TRBV11-3 and TRBJ2-5; TRBD2 is a possible D gene (6 bases). The CDR3 covers 16 residues. Germline assignment: CDR1 SGHNT and CDR2 YENEEA. The germline V and J ends were trimmed by 1 base and 0 bases, with 12 bases remaining between them. The CDR3, as DNA: TGTGCCAGCAGCTTAGGGGTTGCGGGAAACCAAGAGACCCAGTACTTC. Translation: CASSLGVAGNQETQYF.

The chain has TRBV6-5 and TRBJ2-1, with unresolved D. CDR1 and CDR2 from the germline V gene are MNHEY and SVGAGI. This CDR3 comprises 15 residues. V shed 5 bases and J shed 6 bases, with 17 bases lying between them. Here the CDR3 reads CASSSPPVSSNEQFF. Written as DNA, the CDR3 is TGTGCCAGCAGTAGCCCGCCCGTGTCTAGCAATGAGCAGTTCTTC.

In regard to this clone: At the DNA level, this CDR3 is encoded by other sequences in the same sample as well. The V and J genes are TRBV11-2 and TRBJ2-2; 10 positions agree with TRBD1. Trimming removed 6 bases from V and 5 bases from J; junction bases left unmatched: 3. Germline loops: CDR1 SGHAT, CDR2 FQNNGV. The CDR3 is made up of 14 amino acids. The chain's CDR3 is CASSRTGGTGELFF. DNA for the CDR3: TGTGCCAGCAGTCGGACAGGGGGGACCGGGGAGCTGTTTTTT.

This clone was seen a handful of times. This sequence joins TRBV29-1 and TRBJ1-2; D not resolved. Germline V gene sequence: CDR1 SQVTM, CDR2 ANQGSEA. The CDR3 is made up of 11 amino acids. The V gene lost 4 bases and the J gene lost 5 bases, with 8 bases spanning the gap. CDR3: CSVVVVYGYTF. Here the CDR3 DNA reads TGCAGCGTTGTCGTAGTTTATGGCTACACCTTC.

The chain carries TRBV5-4 and TRBJ1-2, with TRBD1 matching over 7 bases. With V trimmed by 2 bases and J by 4 bases, 8 bases remained unmatched. The CDR3 loop spans 15 amino acids. Germline CDR1 reads SGHNT; CDR2 reads YYREEE (reference sequence). Here the CDR3 DNA reads TGTGCCAGCAGCTTTCGACAGGGACGAGGCTATGGCTACACCTTC. Amino acid sequence: CASSFRQGRGYGYTF.

This clone was observed a few times. The chain has TRBV4-3 and TRBJ2-3, with D possibly matching TRBD2 (5 bases). The V gene lost 2 bases and the J gene lost 2 bases, with 20 bases spanning the gap. The CDR3 covers 18 residues. CDR1 is LGHNA and CDR2 is YSLEER in the germline V gene. The CDR3 is CASSQSDPRGGSTDTQYF. CDR3 DNA: TGCGCCAGCAGCCAATCTGACCCGCGTGGAGGTTCCACAGATACGCAGTATTTT.

This sequence joins TRBV4-3 and TRBJ2-3; 7 positions match TRBD1. V lost 4 bases and J lost 3; bases outside the gene matches: 7. Germline CDR1 reads LGHNA; CDR2 reads YSLEER. The CDR3 extends over 15 amino acids. Here the CDR3 reads CASSLRQGWTDTQYF. The CDR3 DNA reads TGCGCCAGCAGCCTAAGACAGGGTTGGACAGATACGCAGTATTTT.

The table lists this clone with a few counts. The CDR3 loop reads CASSFASRPYNEQFF. CDR3 DNA sequence: TGTGCCAGCAGTTTCGCCTCGCGGCCCTACAATGAGCAGTTCTTC. The chain recombines TRBV28 with TRBJ2-1, with D uncertain. CDR3 size: 15 residues. The V end was cut by 3 bases, the J end by 2 bases, with 11 bases between. Germline CDR1 and CDR2: MDHEN and SYDVKM.

The rearrangement links TRBV15 to TRBJ2-7; D remains ambiguous. Germline values: CDR1 LNHNV, CDR2 YYDKDF (reference sequence). Trimming stripped 1 base from V and 3 bases from J, with 7 bases between. The CDR3 runs 13 residues. The CDR3 nucleotides read TGTGCCACCAGCAGAGTTAACAACTACGAGCAGTACTTC. Protein sequence: CATSRVNNYEQYF.

The gene calls are TRBV7-9 and TRBJ1-1; D is undetermined. The CDR3 extends over 14 amino acids. Looked up from germline, CDR1 is SEHNR and CDR2 is FQNEAQ (reference sequence). The germline V and J ends were trimmed by 1 base and 4 bases, with 10 bases remaining between them. The CDR3 protein is CASSLDTGSTEAFF. Here the CDR3 DNA reads TGTGCCAGCAGCTTAGATACGGGGAGCACTGAAGCTTTCTTT.